This T cell receptor beta chain emerged from a study of CD8+ T cells in alopecia areata. Regarding the study as a whole: Scalp samples also yield sequences from resident alphabeta T cells of normal skin.

With respect to this clone: Its antigen is not known.

The CDR3 runs 15 residues. Germline V CDR1 and CDR2: MGHRA, YSYEKL. V dropped 0 bases and J dropped 2 bases, with 10 bases sitting between them. RNA, once extracted, was reverse transcribed into cDNA for use as the sequencing template. TCRdb's copy holds only in-frame clones and misses some; the assay was immunoSEQ multiplex PCR. The profile shows approximately 99,000 clones, 45% to 70% of them singletons. The V gene is TRBV4-1, the J gene TRBJ1-1, with D unresolved. Sequenced input: CD8+ T cells sorted from blood. This sequence originates from a human donor in good health. The CDR3 region has the DNA TGCGCCAGCAGCCAAGAGGCGTCAGCCAACACTGAAGCTTTCTTT. It specifies CASSQEASANTEAFF.